This TCR beta chain was identified in a study of beta chain features in type 1 diabetes. Turning to the study itself: Similarity in age, gender and cell yields was seen between patients and healthy donors. Notes on the study in general: Researchers could not determine here whether HLA type influences TCRB rearrangement. Patients and controls would share equally any PCR tilt toward shorter templates.

This clone was detected a few times. As yet, its antigen is unknown. The CDR3 runs 16 residues. Germline V gene data show CDR1 as GTSNPN and CDR2 as SVGIG (reference sequence). V lost 0 bases, J lost 1 base, and 8 bases stayed unmatched. Naive, central memory, regulatory and stem cell-like memory cells within the CD4+ compartment were sorted using CD45RO/CCR7/CD25/CD127/CD95/CD27. TCRB transcripts that were expressed got sequenced, as all of the isolated RNA had been reverse transcribed. The method was immunoSEQ multiplex PCR; TCRdb's version includes in-frame clones alone and lacks a portion of them. The repertoire holds fewer than 250,000 clones, with more than 9% as singletons.

The clonotype was recovered from a woman aged 18-29 years in good health. The sequencing sample was made of naive CD4+ T cells from blood. The V call is TRBV30, the J call TRBJ1-1; 7 bases are a match to TRBD1. The CDR3 DNA follows: TGTGCCTGGAGTGTAAGGGGGCCGGGGCAGAACACTGAAGCTTTCTTT. Encoded protein: CAWSVRGPGQNTEAFF.